This TCR beta chain was captured in a study of T cells after yellow fever vaccination. TCRdb called the 5' RACE reads again in MiXCR, with one record for every CDR3 protein. The sample has 500,000 to 650,000 distinct CDR3 sequences, about a sixth seen once. V was cut by 6 bases and J by 0 bases, with 9 bases left in between. The CDR3 spans 14 residues. Only a few counts were recorded for this clonotype. The specimen was PBMCs, collected around 5 days after the first yellow fever vaccination. The receptor comes from a man in his late teens or twenties who received the YFV17D yellow fever vaccine. The gene calls are TRBV12-3 or TRBV12-4 and TRBJ1-3; D uncertain. In DNA form, the CDR3 reads TGTGCCAGCAGCCGCGGGTTCTCTGGAAACACCATATATTTT. Translation gives CASSRGFSGNTIYF.